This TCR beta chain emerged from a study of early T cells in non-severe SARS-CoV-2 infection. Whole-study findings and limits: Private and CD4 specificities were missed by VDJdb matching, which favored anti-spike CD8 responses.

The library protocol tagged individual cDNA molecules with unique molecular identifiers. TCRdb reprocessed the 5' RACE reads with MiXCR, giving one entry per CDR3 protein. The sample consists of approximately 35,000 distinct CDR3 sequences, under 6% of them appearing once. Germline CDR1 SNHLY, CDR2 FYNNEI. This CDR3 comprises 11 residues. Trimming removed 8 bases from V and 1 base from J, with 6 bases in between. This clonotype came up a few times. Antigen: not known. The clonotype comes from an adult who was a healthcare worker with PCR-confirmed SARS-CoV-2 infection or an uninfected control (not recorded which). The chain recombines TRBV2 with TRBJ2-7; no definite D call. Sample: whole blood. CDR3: CASARSYEQYF. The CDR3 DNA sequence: TGTGCCAGCGCGAGGTCCTACGAGCAGTACTTC.